Included here is one T cell receptor (beta chain) sequence, with context. Germline assignment: CDR1 MNHEY and CDR2 SVGEGT. V lost 5 bases and J 2 bases, leaving 19 bases between the germline ends. The CDR3 extends over 16 amino acids. The sample comes from a study of blood T cell repertoires in COVID-19. Study summary: The origin of the acute and convalescent COVID-19 samples was the United States, Italy and Spain. PBMCs, B-cell-depleted T cells, or T cells provided the cDNA or gDNA that made up the material.

In the original workflow: Quantification of nucleated cells was approximated via reference gene primer amplification. Measured with immunoSEQ multiplex PCR; TCRdb has only the in-frame clones, and not every one. V, J and clone size reflect that table, while D and trimming were determined from the DNA. The sample lists over 200,000 clones; 88% were seen once. The sequence derives from a human donor in a cohort sampled during active COVID-19. The sequenced sample consisted of peripheral blood. The V gene is TRBV6-2 or TRBV6-3, the J gene TRBJ2-7; TRBD1 might be the D (6 bases). In DNA form, the CDR3 reads TGTGCCAGCAGTCCATACACAGGGACACGGGCCTACGAGCAGTACTTC. It codes for CASSPYTGTRAYEQYF.